This paragraph reports one TCR beta chain. Germline V gene lookup returns CDR1 LNHDA and CDR2 SQIVND (reference sequence). The length of the CDR3 is 16 residues. Trimming removed 4 bases from V and 8 bases from J; junction bases left unmatched: 14. The data were obtained in a study of T cell responses to AZD1222 COVID-19 vaccine. About the study: Second doses that came at about 4 or about 12 weeks were put together.

Using immunoSEQ multiplex PCR, the repertoire was profiled, and TCRdb retains in-frame clones only, with some absent. The table shows some 120,000 clones, with 90% to 95% occurring only once. This sequence was found in an adult in good health. The sequenced sample was peripheral blood, obtained on day 0 of AZD1222 vaccination. V usage is TRBV19 and J usage is TRBJ2-5; 9 bases align to TRBD1. CDR3 residues: CASSTSDRGIGSTQYF. CDR3 DNA: TGTGCCAGTAGTACCTCTGACAGGGGGATAGGGAGCACCCAGTACTTC.